This T cell receptor beta chain is from a study of vaccination and CD4 T cells after COVID-19. Study overall: Collection of post-vaccine samples followed dose two by a median roughly 72 days, spanning a range of 14 to 241. Study results and limitations: Researchers report that a median about 90% of reactive clones in convalescent patients surfaced only post-vaccination.

Oncomine TCR Beta short-read sequencing was applied to DNA from cultured CD4+ T cells. TCRdb independently ran MiXCR on the PCR reads; one entry per CDR3 protein. The sample includes about 19,000 distinct CDR3 sequences, under 25% seen only once; the top ten take roughly 8.5%. The germline V gene has CDR1 ENHRY and CDR2 SYGVKD. This CDR3 is 15 amino acids long. The J segment lost 1 base and the V segment lost 4 bases, leaving 5 bases of the junction unmatched. The treatment here: roughly nine-day PBMC culture with coronavirus spike peptide pools or control peptides (ViraFEST assay). A note on this clonotype: What it binds is not known.

This rearrangement joins TRBV10-3 to TRBJ1-1; 8 nucleotides match TRBD1. The receptor was isolated from a human donor with COVID-19. The sample taken for sequencing was cultured CD4+ T cells from blood. The CDR3 DNA is TGTGCCATCAGTGTGGTTGGGACAGGGAACACTGAAGCTTTCTTT. This encodes CAISVVGTGNTEAFF.